Listed below are T cell receptor beta chains from one sample, sequenced in a study of T-cell reconstitution after alpha-beta-depleted transplantation in children. TCRdb recomputed calls from the PCR reads with MiXCR, one row per CDR3 protein. This sample has about 350,000 distinct CDR3 sequences; about an eighth occur once, and the top ten carry roughly 4.3%. The specimen comprised PBMCs, sampled from the stem cell graft. The source of these receptors is a human donor who donated a stem cell graft to a child with Fanconi anemia. Each CDR3 is given with its conserved first and last residue. The D gene is left open where the match is weak. Size tells how often a clone was seen (once, few, many) or the class of an expanded clone, and some rows leave it out.

clone_size j_call v_call d_call cdr3_nt cdr3_aa
few TRBJ2-1 TRBV6-1 - TGTGCCAGCAGTGAAGCACCCCTCTTGGTGCAGTTCTTC CASSEAPLLVQFF
few TRBJ1-1 TRBV9 - TGTGCCAGCAGCCCTAACCCGACGAGCACTGAAGCTTTCTTT CASSPNPTSTEAFF
few TRBJ2-6 TRBV5-1 - TGCGCCAGCAGCTTACGGAGCGGGCCATACTCTGGGGCCAACGTCCTGACTTTC CASSLRSGPYSGANVLTF
few TRBJ2-1 TRBV20-1 - TGCAGTGCTAGGTACCAGCACAATGAGCAGTTCTTC CSARYQHNEQFF
many TRBJ2-5 TRBV11-3 - TGTGCCAGCAGCTTAGGCCCTGGGAGGCAAGAGACCCAGTACTTC CASSLGPGRQETQYF
- TRBJ2-2 TRBV30 - TGTGCCTGGAGCCCCCAGGGCGGGGAGCTGTTTTTT CAWSPQGGELFF
few TRBJ2-2 TRBV3-1 TRBD1 TGTGCCAGCAGCCAAGGTTTTCAGGGGGCCGGGGAGCTGTTTTTT CASSQGFQGAGELFF
few TRBJ2-2 TRBV6-1 - TGTGCCAGCAGTCGGGACGGACGAAGGAACACCGGGGAGCTGTTTTTT CASSRDGRRNTGELFF
few TRBJ2-1 TRBV5-1 - TGCGCCAGCTTCGGAGGGGGGAGCTCCTACAATGAGCAGTTCTTC CASFGGGSSYNEQFF
many TRBJ2-3 TRBV14 - TGTGCCAGCAGCCAAGATACAATCAACACAGATACGCAGTATTTT CASSQDTINTDTQYF
- TRBJ1-5 TRBV7-9 - TGTGCCAGCAGCTTCCAAGGGGGGCAGCCCCAGCATTTT CASSFQGGQPQHF
- TRBJ2-5 TRBV7-8 TRBD2 TGTGCCAGCAGGTTACCGACCAGCGGGGGGGCAGAGACCCAGTACTTC CASRLPTSGGAETQYF
- TRBJ1-6 TRBV20-1 - TGCAGTGCTAGTAGGGGGGGAAATTCACCCCTCCACTTT CSASRGGNSPLHF
once TRBJ1-1 TRBV12-3/TRBV12-4 - TGTGCCAGCAGTAGGGGGGGATCTGAAGCTTTCTTT CASSRGGSEAFF
- TRBJ2-3 TRBV5-1 TRBD2 TGCGCCAGCAGCATGCTAGCGGGGGCCTTCACAGATACGCAGTATTTT CASSMLAGAFTDTQYF
- TRBJ2-6 TRBV3-1 - TGTGCCAGCAGCCAAGAGGTCGTTAGCCCTACCTCTGGGGCCAACGTCCTGACTTTC CASSQEVVSPTSGANVLTF
many TRBJ2-1 TRBV12-3/TRBV12-4 TRBD1 TGTGCCAGCAGGGGGGACAGAATCAACAATGAGCAGTTCTTC CASRGDRINNEQFF
many TRBJ1-1 TRBV3-1 - TGTGCCAGCAGCCAAGCGGGGTGGTACACTGAAGCTTTCTTT CASSQAGWYTEAFF
many TRBJ1-1 TRBV28 - TGTGCCAGCAGTTTACCCCCAGGTCTTACAGCTTTCTTT CASSLPPGLTAFF
few TRBJ1-2 TRBV7-2 - TGTGCCAGCAGCTTCATACCGTGGGACACCTATGGCTACACCTTC CASSFIPWDTYGYTF
- TRBJ1-1 TRBV14 - TGTGCCAGCAGCCAAGAATTGGGGGGGGCAACTGAAGCTTTCTTT CASSQELGGATEAFF
- TRBJ1-1 TRBV12-3/TRBV12-4 - TGTGCCAGCAGCCCGTGGGGGGTTGACACTGAAGCTTTCTTT CASSPWGVDTEAFF
few TRBJ1-6 TRBV4-3 - TGCGCCAGCAGCCAAGAACTAGGCTATAATTCACCCCTCCACTTT CASSQELGYNSPLHF
- TRBJ2-1 TRBV2 - TGTGCCAGCAGTCCTACTAGAAATGAGCAGTTCTTC CASSPTRNEQFF
few TRBJ2-1 TRBV11-1 TRBD1 TGTGCCAGCAGCCTAAGACAGGGGGAAGGCAATGAGCAGTTCTTC CASSLRQGEGNEQFF
few TRBJ2-3 TRBV6-1 TRBD1 TGTGCCAGCAGTGACGCGGCAGGGGGTGGGGGAGATACGCAGTATTTT CASSDAAGGGGDTQYF
- TRBJ2-5 TRBV2 - TGTGCCAGCAGTACTGACGGAGAAGAGACCCAGTACTTC CASSTDGEETQYF
- TRBJ1-6 TRBV28 TRBD1 TGTGCCAGCAGTCCCGGGACAGGGGGCTATTCACCCCTCCACTTT CASSPGTGGYSPLHF
many TRBJ1-1 TRBV12-3/TRBV12-4 - TGTGCCAGCGTCTCTACATCGAACACTGAAGCTTTCTTT CASVSTSNTEAFF
- TRBJ2-5 TRBV4-2 TRBD2 TGTGCCAGCAGCCAAGATCCAGCCGGGACTATAAAAAAAGAGACCCAGTACTTC CASSQDPAGTIKKETQYF
- TRBJ1-2 TRBV4-3 - TGCGCCAGCAGCCAGAGGACTGAGAACTATGGCTACACCTTC CASSQRTENYGYTF